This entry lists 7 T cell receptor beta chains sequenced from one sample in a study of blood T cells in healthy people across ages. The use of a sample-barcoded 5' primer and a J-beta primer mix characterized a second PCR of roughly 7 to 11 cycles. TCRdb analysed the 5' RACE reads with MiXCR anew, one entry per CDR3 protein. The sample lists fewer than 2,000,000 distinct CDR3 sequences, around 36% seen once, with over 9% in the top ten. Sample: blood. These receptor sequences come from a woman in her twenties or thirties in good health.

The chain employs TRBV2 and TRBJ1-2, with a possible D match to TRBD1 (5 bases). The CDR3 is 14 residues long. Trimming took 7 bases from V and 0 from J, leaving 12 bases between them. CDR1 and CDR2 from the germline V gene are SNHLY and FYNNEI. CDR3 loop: CASTGRSSNYGYTF. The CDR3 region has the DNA TGTGCCAGCACGGGACGGAGCTCTAACTATGGCTACACCTTC.

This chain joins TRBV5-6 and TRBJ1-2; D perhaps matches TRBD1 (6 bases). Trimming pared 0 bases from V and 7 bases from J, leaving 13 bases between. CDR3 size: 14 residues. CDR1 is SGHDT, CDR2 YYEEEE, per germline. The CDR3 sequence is CASSLDPGASGYTF. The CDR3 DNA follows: TGTGCCAGCAGCTTGGACCCAGGGGCGAGTGGCTACACCTTC. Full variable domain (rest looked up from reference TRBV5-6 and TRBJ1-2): DAGVTQSPTHLIKTRGQQVTLRCSPKSGHDTVSWYQQALGQGPQFIFQYYEEEERQRGNFPDRFSGHQFPNYSSELNVNALLLGDSALYLCASSLDPGASGYTFGSGTRLTVV.

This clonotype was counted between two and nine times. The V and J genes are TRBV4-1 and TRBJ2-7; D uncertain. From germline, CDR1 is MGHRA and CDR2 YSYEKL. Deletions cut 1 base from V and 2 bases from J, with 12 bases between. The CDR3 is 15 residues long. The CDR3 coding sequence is TGCGCCAGCAGCCAAGTTATCTTCCTTCCCTACGAGCAGTACTTC. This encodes CASSQVIFLPYEQYF.

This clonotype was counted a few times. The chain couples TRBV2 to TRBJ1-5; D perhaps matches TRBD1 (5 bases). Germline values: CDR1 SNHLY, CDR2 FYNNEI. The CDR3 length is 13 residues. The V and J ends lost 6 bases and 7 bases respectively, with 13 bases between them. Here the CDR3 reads CASRSTGDQPQHF. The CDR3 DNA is TGTGCCAGCAGGTCAACGGGGGACCAGCCCCAGCATTTT.

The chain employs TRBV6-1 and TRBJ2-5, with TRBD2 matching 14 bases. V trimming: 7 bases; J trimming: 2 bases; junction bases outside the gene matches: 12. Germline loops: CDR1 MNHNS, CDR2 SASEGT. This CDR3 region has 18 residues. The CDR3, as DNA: TGTGCCAGCACGTGGGGACTAGCGGGAGTAGGCGGACAAGAGACCCAGTACTTC. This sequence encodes CASTWGLAGVGGQETQYF.

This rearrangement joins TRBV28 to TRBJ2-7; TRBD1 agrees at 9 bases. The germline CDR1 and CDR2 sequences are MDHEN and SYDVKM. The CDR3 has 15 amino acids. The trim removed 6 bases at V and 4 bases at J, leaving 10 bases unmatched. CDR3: CASRQTGTGSYEQYF. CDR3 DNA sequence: TGTGCCAGCAGACAAACCGGGACAGGGAGTTACGAGCAGTACTTC.

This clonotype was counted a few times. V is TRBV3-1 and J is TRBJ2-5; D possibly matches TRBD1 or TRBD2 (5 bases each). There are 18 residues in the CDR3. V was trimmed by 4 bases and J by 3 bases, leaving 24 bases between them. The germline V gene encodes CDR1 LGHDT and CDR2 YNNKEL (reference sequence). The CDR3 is CASSRHQARGSAEETQYF. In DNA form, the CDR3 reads TGTGCCAGCAGCCGACATCAGGCGAGGGGATCGGCCGAAGAGACCCAGTACTTC.